The entry that follows covers one TCR beta chain sequence. The source of the sample is a study of blood T cell repertoires in COVID-19. The table came from immunoSEQ multiplex PCR; TCRdb's copy has only in-frame clones and leaves some out. The sample includes about 180,000 clones, approximately 80% of them seen just once. The V segment lost 5 bases and the J segment 1 base; nucleotides outside the gene matches: 11. This CDR3 region has 17 residues. Germline CDR1 is SGHNT and CDR2 is YENEEA. Contact with a PCR-confirmed or clinician-diagnosed COVID-19 case occurred within 2 weeks of entry. This receptor was obtained from a man in his 60s who had been exposed to COVID-19. V is TRBV11-3 and J is TRBJ2-4; 7 bases match TRBD1. Sequencing was carried out using PBMCs or T cells enriched from blood (not recorded which). In DNA form, the CDR3 reads TGTGCCAGCAGCGCGTTGGACAGGTGGGGGGCCAAAAACATTCAGTACTTC. Its protein is CASSALDRWGAKNIQYF.